This T cell receptor beta chain comes out of a study of CD8+ T cells in alopecia areata. General observations from the study: Possibly because of HLA-related factors, TCR sharing was less clear across patients than in mice. Lesional scalp, especially alopecia totalis/universalis, showed higher clonality than normal scalp.

Comments on this clone: Its antigen is unidentified.

The CDR3 covers 11 residues. Germline lookup yields CDR1 LGHNT and CDR2 FRNRAP. Trimming removed 4 bases from V and 10 bases from J, with 8 bases in between. Peripheral blood samples and lesional scalp punch biopsies were obtained from alopecia areata patients. RNA, once extracted, was reverse transcribed into cDNA for use as the sequencing template. Using immunoSEQ multiplex PCR, the repertoire was profiled, and TCRdb retains in-frame clones only, with some absent. The table records roughly 60,000 clones, roughly 40% of them present only once. The chain recombines TRBV12-5 with TRBJ2-1; TRBD2 might be the D (5 bases). Sequenced sample: NKG2D-low CD8+ T cells sorted from blood. This TCR derives from a human donor with alopecia areata. The CDR3 protein is CASGSGEEQFF. The CDR3 bases are TGTGCTAGTGGTTCCGGGGAAGAGCAGTTCTTC.